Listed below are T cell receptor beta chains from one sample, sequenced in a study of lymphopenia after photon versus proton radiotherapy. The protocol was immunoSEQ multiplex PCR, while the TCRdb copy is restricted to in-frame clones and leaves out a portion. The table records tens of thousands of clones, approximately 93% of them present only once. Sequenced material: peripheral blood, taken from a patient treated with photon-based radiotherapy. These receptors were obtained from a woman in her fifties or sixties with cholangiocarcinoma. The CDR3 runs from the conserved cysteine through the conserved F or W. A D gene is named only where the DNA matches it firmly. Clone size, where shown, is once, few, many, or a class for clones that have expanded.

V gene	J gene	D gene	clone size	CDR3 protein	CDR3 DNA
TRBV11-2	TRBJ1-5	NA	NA	CASSALTGTQHF	TGTGCCAGCAGCGCGCTCACAGGGACCCAGCATTTT
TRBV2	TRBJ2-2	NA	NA	CASTKGTGELFF	TGTGCCAGCACCAAGGGCACCGGGGAGCTGTTTTTT
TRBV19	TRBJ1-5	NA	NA	CASWEGQGGNQPQHF	TGTGCCAGTTGGGAGGGTCAAGGAGGCAATCAGCCCCAGCATTTT
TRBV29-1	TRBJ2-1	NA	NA	CSVELGSYNEQFF	TGCAGCGTTGAACTAGGCTCCTACAATGAGCAGTTCTTC
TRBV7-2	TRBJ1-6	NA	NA	CASSLDRGGSPLHF	TGTGCCAGCAGCTTAGATAGGGGGGGTTCACCCCTCCACTTT
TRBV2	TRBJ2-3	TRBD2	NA	CASRLAGGPRVTQYF	TGTGCCAGCCGATTAGCGGGGGGGCCGCGAGTTACGCAGTATTTT
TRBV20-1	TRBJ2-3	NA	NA	CSARYWDTQYF	TGCAGTGCTAGATATTGGGATACGCAGTATTTT
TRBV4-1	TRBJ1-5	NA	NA	CASSQGGVGNQPQHF	TGCGCCAGCAGCCAAGGGGGGGTGGGCAATCAGCCCCAGCATTTT
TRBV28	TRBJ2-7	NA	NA	CASSFPGLSPHEQYF	TGTGCCAGCAGTTTCCCGGGACTCTCCCCCCACGAGCAGTACTTC
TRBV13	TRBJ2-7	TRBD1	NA	CASSLYRGGVMFHEQYF	TGTGCCAGCAGCTTATATCGAGGGGGCGTCATGTTCCACGAGCAGTACTTC
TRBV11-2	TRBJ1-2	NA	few	CASSLVQDWGYGYTF	TGTGCCAGCAGCTTGGTGCAGGATTGGGGCTATGGCTACACCTTC